The present T cell receptor beta chain was sequenced within a study of T-cell reconstitution after alpha-beta-depleted transplantation in children (TCRdb year 2016). A note on the overall study: Using TCR repertoire profiling, the study followed T-cell immune reconstitution in a quantitative way in children after TCRalphabeta/CD19-depleted allogeneic hematopoietic cell transplantation.

The treatment or condition label here, explained by the study, means: allogeneic hematopoietic cell transplantation with graft depleted of TCRalphabeta T cells and CD19 B cells. The transplant recipients were children given TCRalphabeta/CD19-depleted allogeneic hematopoietic cell grafts. Broader findings and caveats from the paper: Hyperexpanded clone frequencies declined over subsequent months; after one year, T-cell counts and TCRbeta diversity were mostly attributed to newly produced T cells. The apparently early recovery of alphabetaT-cell counts about two months after transplant reportedly depended on only several hundred rapidly expanded clones that came from non-depleted graft cells. The high TCRbeta diversity at day 60 in some patients was ascribed to recipient T cells and intrathymic progenitors that had survived conditioning.

Library preparation used PCR. Sequencing used an Illumina HiSeq 2500. TCR libraries were prepared with molecular barcoding, using unique molecular identifiers to normalize TCRbeta repertoire quantification. TCRdb redid the processing of the public reads, applying fastp at Q25 and MiXCR, and retained in-frame beta chains. Entries that share a CDR3 protein sequence are merged under the most common genes and DNA. The sample records about 900,000 distinct CDR3 sequences, about 26% of which are singletons. Of the sample, 28% falls within the top ten clones. From its cysteine to its phenylalanine, the CDR3 spans 15 amino acids. Left in the record is the CDR3 DNA by itself, 45 bases read in frame from the first base. Trimming removed 5 bases from V and 2 bases from J; the gene matches leave 5 bases unexplained. As for this clonotype: Its antigen target is currently unknown. The sample holds no much larger clone one base away, and base qualities are not on file.

The receptor chain draws on TRBV12-3 or TRBV12-4 and TRBJ2-3, and TRBD2 matches 9 of the central bases. This sequence originates from a boy under two years old who had a stem cell transplant for SCID, so the T cells may come from the graft donor. The sequenced sample was PBMCs, mostly from graft donor cells, obtained 360 days after TCRalphabeta/CD19-depleted stem cell transplant. This receptor has the CDR3 CASSIPGLATDTQYF. The nucleotide sequence reads TGTGCCAGCAGTATCCCGGGACTAGCCACAGATACGCAGTATTTT.